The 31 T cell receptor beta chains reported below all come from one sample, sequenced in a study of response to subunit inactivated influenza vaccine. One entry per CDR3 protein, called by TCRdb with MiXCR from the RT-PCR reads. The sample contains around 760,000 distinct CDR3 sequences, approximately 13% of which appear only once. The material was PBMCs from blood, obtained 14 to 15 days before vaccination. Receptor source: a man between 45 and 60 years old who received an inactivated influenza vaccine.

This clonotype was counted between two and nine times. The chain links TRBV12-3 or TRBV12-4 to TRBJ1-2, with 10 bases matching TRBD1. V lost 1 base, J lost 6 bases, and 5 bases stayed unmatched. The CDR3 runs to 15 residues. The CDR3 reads CASSLGGQGYDGYTF. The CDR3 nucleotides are TGTGCCAGCAGTTTAGGGGGACAGGGGTACGATGGCTACACCTTC.

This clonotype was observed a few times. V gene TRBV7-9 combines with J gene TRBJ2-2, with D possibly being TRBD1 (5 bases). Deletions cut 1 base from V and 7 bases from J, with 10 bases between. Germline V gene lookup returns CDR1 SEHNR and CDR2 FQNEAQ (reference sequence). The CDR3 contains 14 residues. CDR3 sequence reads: CASSLEGHIGELFF. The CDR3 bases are TGTGCCAGCAGCTTAGAAGGACATATCGGGGAGCTGTTTTTT.

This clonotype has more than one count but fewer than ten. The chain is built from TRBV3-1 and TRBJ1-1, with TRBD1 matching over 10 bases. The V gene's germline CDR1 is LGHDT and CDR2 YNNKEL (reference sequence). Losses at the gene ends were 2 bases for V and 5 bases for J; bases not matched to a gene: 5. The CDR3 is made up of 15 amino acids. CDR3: CASSQYGQGGTEAFF. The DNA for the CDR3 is TGTGCCAGCAGCCAATATGGACAGGGGGGTACTGAAGCTTTCTTT.

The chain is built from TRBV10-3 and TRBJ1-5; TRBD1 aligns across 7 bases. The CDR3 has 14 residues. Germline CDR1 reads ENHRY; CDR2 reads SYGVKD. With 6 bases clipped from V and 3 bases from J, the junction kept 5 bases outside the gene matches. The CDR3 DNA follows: TGTGCCATCAGCACAGGGGATTTCAATCAGCCCCAGCATTTT. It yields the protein CAISTGDFNQPQHF.

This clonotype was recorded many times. The CDR3 spells CASSRDSLNTGELFF. The CDR3 DNA is TGTGCCAGCAGCCGAGACAGCCTGAACACCGGGGAGCTGTTTTTT. The J gene is TRBJ2-2, the V gene TRBV4-2; possibly TRBD1 for D (5 bases). Germline lookup yields CDR1 LGHNA and CDR2 YNFKEQ. Trimming removed 4 bases at V and 1 base at J, with 10 bases between. CDR3 size: 15 residues.

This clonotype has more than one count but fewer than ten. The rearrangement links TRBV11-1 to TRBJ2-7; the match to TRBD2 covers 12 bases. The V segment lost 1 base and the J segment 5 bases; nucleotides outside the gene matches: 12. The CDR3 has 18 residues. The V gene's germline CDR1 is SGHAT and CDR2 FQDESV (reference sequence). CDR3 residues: CASSLERLAGARRNEQYF. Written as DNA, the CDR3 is TGTGCCAGCAGCTTAGAAAGACTAGCGGGGGCCCGCCGGAACGAGCAGTACTTC.

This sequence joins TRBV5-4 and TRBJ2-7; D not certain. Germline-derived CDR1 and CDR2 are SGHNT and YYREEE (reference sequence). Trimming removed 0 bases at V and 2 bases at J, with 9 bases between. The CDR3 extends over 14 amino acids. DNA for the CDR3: TGTGCCAGCAGCTTGGCGGTTGCGCCCTACGAGCAGTACTTC. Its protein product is CASSLAVAPYEQYF.

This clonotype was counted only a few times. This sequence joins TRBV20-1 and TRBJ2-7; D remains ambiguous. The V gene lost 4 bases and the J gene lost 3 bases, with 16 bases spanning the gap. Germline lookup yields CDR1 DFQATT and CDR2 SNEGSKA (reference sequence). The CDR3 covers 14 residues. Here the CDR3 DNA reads TGCAGTGCTAAGAAGTGGTCGGAGAACTACGAGCAGTACTTC. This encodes CSAKKWSENYEQYF.

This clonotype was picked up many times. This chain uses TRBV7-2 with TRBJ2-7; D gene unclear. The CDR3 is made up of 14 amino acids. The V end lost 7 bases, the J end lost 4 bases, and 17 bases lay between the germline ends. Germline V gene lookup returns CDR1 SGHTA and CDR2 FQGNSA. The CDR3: CASNQGNTIYEQYF. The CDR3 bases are TGTGCCAGCAACCAAGGAAATACCATTTACGAGCAGTACTTC.

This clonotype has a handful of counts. DNA for the CDR3: TGTGCCAGCAGTTACGCAGGGTCCTATAATTCACCCCTCCACTTT. Its protein product is CASSYAGSYNSPLHF. V usage is TRBV6-5 and J usage is TRBJ1-6, with D perhaps TRBD1 (5 bases). Trimming took 2 bases from V and 1 from J, leaving 6 bases between them. In germline, CDR1 is MNHEY, CDR2 SVGAGI. The CDR3 has 15 amino acids.

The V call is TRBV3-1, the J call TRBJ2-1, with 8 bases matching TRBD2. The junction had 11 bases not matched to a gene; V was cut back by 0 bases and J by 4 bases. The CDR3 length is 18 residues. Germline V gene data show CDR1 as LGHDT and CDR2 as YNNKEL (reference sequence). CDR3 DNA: TGTGCCAGCAGCCAAGATAGCGGGGCAGGGCGGGTGTACAATGAGCAGTTCTTC. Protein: CASSQDSGAGRVYNEQFF.

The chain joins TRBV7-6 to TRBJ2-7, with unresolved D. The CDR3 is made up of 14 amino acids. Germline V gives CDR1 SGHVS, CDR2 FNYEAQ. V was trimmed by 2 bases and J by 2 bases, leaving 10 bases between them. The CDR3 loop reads CASSLSPDTYEQYF. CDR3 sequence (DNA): TGTGCCAGCAGCTTAAGTCCAGATACCTACGAGCAGTACTTC.

The CDR3 protein is CASRPPSTDTQYF. The CDR3 bases are TGTGCCAGCAGACCCCCAAGCACAGATACGCAGTATTTT. The chain combines TRBV28 with TRBJ2-3; D is uncertain. CDR3 size: 13 residues. Per the germline V gene, CDR1 is MDHEN and CDR2 is SYDVKM. The V end lost 6 bases, the J end lost 0 bases, and 7 bases lay between the germline ends.

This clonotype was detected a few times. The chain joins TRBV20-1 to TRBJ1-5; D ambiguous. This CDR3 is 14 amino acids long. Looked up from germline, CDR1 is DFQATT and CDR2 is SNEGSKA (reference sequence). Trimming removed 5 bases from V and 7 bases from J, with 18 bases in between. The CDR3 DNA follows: TGCAGTGCTCGTTCGGTGGAGGGCTGGCAGCCCCAGCATTTT. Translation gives CSARSVEGWQPQHF.

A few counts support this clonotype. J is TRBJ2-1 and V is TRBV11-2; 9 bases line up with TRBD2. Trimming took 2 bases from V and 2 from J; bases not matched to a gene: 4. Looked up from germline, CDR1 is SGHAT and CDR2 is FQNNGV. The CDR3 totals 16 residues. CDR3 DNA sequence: TGTGCCAGCAGCTTAACCGGGACTAGCCCCTACAATGAGCAGTTCTTC. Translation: CASSLTGTSPYNEQFF.

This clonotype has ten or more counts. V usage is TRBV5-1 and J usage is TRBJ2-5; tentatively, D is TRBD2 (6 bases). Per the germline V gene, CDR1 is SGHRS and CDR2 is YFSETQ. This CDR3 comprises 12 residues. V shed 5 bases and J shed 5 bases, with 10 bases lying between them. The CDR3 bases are TGCGCCAGCAGTGCTAGCGCGGAGACCCAGTACTTC. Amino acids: CASSASAETQYF.

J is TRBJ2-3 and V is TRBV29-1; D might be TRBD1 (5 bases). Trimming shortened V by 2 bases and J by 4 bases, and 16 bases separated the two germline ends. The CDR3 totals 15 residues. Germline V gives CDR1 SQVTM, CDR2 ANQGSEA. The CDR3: CSVESSFRVPDTQYF. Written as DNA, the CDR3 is TGCAGCGTTGAATCCTCCTTCAGGGTGCCAGATACGCAGTATTTT.

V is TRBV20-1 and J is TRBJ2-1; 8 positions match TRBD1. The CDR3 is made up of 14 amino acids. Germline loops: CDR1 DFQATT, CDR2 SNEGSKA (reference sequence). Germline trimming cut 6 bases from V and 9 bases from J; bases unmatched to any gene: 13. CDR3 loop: CSAAAGTGRGEQFF. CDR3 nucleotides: TGCAGTGCCGCCGCCGGGACAGGACGCGGTGAGCAGTTCTTC.

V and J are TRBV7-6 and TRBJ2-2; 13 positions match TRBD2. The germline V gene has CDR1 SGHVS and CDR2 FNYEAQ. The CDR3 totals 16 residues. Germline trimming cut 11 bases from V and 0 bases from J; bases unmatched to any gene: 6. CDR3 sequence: CAVLGLAGANTGELFF. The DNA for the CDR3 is TGTGCCGTACTAGGACTAGCGGGAGCGAACACCGGGGAGCTGTTTTTT.

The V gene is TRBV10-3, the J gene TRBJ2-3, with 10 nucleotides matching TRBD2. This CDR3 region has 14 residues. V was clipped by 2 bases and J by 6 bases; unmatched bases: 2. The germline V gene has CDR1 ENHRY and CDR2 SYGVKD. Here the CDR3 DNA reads TGTGCCATCAGTGAGACTAGCGGGACGGATACGCAGTATTTT. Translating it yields CAISETSGTDTQYF.

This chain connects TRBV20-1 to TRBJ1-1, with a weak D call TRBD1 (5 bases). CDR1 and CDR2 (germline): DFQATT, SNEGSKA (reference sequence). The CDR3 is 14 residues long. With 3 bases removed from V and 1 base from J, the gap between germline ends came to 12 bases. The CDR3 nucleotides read TGCAGTGCTAGGAGGGGACCGCAGAACACTGAAGCTTTCTTT. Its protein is CSARRGPQNTEAFF.

This CDR3 reads CSALGQGKTQYF. CDR3 DNA sequence: TGCAGCGCCCTGGGACAGGGGAAGACGCAGTACTTC. This chain joins TRBV29-1 and TRBJ2-7; TRBD1 agrees at 10 bases. The J segment lost 9 bases and the V segment lost 7 bases, leaving 9 bases of the junction unmatched. The CDR3 sequence is 12 residues long. CDR1 and CDR2 (germline): SQVTM, ANQGSEA.

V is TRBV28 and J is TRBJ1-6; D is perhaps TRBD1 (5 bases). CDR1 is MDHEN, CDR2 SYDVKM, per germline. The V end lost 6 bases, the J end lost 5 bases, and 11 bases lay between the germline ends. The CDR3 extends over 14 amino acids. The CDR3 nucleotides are TGTGCCAGCAGACAGGTTCATAATAATTCACCCCTCCACTTT. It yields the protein CASRQVHNNSPLHF.

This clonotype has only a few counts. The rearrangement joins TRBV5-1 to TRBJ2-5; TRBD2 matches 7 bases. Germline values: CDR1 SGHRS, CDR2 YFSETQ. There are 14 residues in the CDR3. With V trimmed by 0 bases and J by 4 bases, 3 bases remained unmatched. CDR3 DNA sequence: TGCGCCAGCAGCTTGGGGGCGGGAGTAGAGACCCAGTACTTC. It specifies CASSLGAGVETQYF.

The CDR3 nucleotides read TGCGCCAGCAGCTTGGCGCCCCCGGGGACTGAAGCTTTCTTT. It translates to CASSLAPPGTEAFF. J is TRBJ1-1 and V is TRBV5-1; D not resolved. V gave up 0 bases and J gave up 5 bases, with 11 bases separating them. This CDR3 region has 14 residues. Per the germline V gene, CDR1 is SGHRS and CDR2 is YFSETQ. Supplemented by reference TRBV5-1 and TRBJ1-1, the full variable domain reads KAGVTQTPRYLIKTRGQQVTLSCSPISGHRSVSWYQQTPGQGLQFLFEYFSETQRNKGNFPGRFSGRQFSNSRSEMNVSTLELGDSALYLCASSLAPPGTEAFFGQGTRLTVV.

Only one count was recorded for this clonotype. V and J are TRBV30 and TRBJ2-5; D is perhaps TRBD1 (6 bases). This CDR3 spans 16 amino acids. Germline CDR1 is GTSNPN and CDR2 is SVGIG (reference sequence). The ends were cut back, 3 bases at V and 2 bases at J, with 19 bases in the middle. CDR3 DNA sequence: TGTGCCTGGAGCCCTGGGACATCGACTTTTCAAGAGACCCAGTACTTC. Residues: CAWSPGTSTFQETQYF. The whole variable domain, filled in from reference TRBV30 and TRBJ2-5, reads SQTIHQWPATLVQPVGSPLSLECTVEGTSNPNLYWYRQAAGRGLQLLFYSVGIGQISSEVPQNLSASRPQDRQFILSSKKLLLSDSGFYLCAWSPGTSTFQETQYFGPGTRLLVL.

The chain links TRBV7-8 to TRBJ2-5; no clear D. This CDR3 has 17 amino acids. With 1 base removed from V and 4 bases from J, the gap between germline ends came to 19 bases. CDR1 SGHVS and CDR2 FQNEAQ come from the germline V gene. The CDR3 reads CASSLGMWRSTRETQYF. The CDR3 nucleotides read TGTGCCAGCAGCTTAGGCATGTGGCGGAGCACAAGAGAGACCCAGTACTTC.

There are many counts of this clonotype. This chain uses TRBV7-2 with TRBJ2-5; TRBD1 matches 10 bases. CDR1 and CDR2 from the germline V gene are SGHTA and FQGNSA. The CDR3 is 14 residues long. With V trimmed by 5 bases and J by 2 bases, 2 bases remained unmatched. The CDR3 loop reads CASSVDRGQETQYF. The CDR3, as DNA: TGTGCCAGCAGCGTGGACAGGGGGCAAGAGACCCAGTACTTC. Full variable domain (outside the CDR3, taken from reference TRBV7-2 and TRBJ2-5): GAGVSQSPSNKVTEKGKDVELRCDPISGHTALYWYRQSLGQGLEFLIYFQGNSAPDKSGLPSDRFSAERTGGSVSTLTIQRTQQEDSAVYLCASSVDRGQETQYFGPGTRLLVL.

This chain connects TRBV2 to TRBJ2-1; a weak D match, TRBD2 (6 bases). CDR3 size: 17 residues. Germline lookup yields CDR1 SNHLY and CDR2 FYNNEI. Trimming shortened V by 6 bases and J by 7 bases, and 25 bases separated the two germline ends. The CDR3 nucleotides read TGTGCCAGCAGCCCTTCGACTAGGATCGCGGAAGAGAATGAGCAGTTCTTC. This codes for CASSPSTRIAEENEQFF.

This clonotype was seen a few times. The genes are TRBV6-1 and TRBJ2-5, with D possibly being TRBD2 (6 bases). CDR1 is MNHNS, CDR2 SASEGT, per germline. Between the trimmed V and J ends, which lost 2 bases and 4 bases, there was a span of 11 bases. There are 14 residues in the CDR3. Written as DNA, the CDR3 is TGTGCCAGCAGTGAACCGGGGAGGTCAGAGACCCAGTACTTC. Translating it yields CASSEPGRSETQYF.

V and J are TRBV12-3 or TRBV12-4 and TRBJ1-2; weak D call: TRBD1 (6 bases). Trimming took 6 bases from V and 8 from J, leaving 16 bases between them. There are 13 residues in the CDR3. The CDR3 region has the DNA TGTGCCAGCAGACTCGACAGGACGATCGGCTACACCTTC. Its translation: CASRLDRTIGYTF.